Listed below are T cell receptor beta chains from one sample, sequenced in a study of T cell responses to AZD1222 COVID-19 vaccine. Profiling relied on immunoSEQ multiplex PCR, and the TCRdb table lists in-frame clones only, not all of them. The table shows 100,000 to 150,000 clones, with roughly 90% occurring only once. The sequenced sample was peripheral blood, obtained on day 0 of AZD1222 vaccination. The receptors come from an adult in good health. CDR3s include the opening cysteine and the closing phenylalanine or tryptophan. The order of the fields is J gene, clone size, V gene, D gene, CDR3 protein, CDR3 DNA. The D gene is left open where the match is weak. Some rows have no size entry. The others give once, few or many, or a class for an expanded clone.

J gene: TRBJ1-4; clone size: .; V gene: TRBV12-5; D gene: .; CDR3 protein: CASGLERGGISATNEKLFF; CDR3 DNA: TGTGCTAGTGGTCTCGAGCGGGGGGGGATTTCTGCAACTAATGAAAAACTGTTTTTT
J gene: TRBJ2-7; clone size: .; V gene: TRBV19; D gene: TRBD2; CDR3 protein: CASTAGTSGMFYEQYF; CDR3 DNA: TGTGCCAGTACTGCTGGGACTAGCGGGATGTTTTACGAGCAGTACTTC
J gene: TRBJ1-2; clone size: .; V gene: TRBV12-5; D gene: .; CDR3 protein: CASGWGGQGPYGYTF; CDR3 DNA: TGTGCTAGTGGTTGGGGGGGGCAAGGACCTTATGGCTACACCTTC
J gene: TRBJ2-3; clone size: .; V gene: TRBV7-2; D gene: TRBD2; CDR3 protein: CASSLAGLAGVTDTQYF; CDR3 DNA: TGTGCCAGCAGCCTCGCTGGACTAGCGGGAGTGACAGATACGCAGTATTTT
J gene: TRBJ2-3; clone size: .; V gene: TRBV10-3; D gene: .; CDR3 protein: CASPHRAGEVLTDTQYF; CDR3 DNA: TGTGCCTCGCCCCATAGGGCGGGCGAAGTACTTACAGATACGCAGTATTTT
J gene: TRBJ1-5; clone size: .; V gene: TRBV6-5; D gene: .; CDR3 protein: CASSRLIDQPQHF; CDR3 DNA: TGTGCCAGCAGCCGCCTCATAGATCAGCCCCAGCATTTT
J gene: TRBJ2-7; clone size: .; V gene: TRBV9; D gene: .; CDR3 protein: CASSVASGQTYEQYF; CDR3 DNA: TGTGCCAGCAGCGTCGCTTCCGGACAGACCTACGAGCAGTACTTC
J gene: TRBJ1-5; clone size: .; V gene: TRBV24-1; D gene: .; CDR3 protein: CATSDHDSNQPQHF; CDR3 DNA: TGTGCCACCAGTGACCACGATAGCAATCAGCCCCAGCATTTT
J gene: TRBJ2-7; clone size: .; V gene: TRBV5-1; D gene: .; CDR3 protein: CASTLSTGTYEQYF; CDR3 DNA: TGCGCCAGCACTCTATCGACTGGAACCTACGAGCAGTACTTC
J gene: TRBJ2-6; clone size: once; V gene: TRBV6-1; D gene: .; CDR3 protein: CASSARTAASGANVLTF; CDR3 DNA: TGTGCCAGCAGTGCACGGACGGCCGCCTCTGGGGCCAACGTCCTGACTTTC
J gene: TRBJ1-2; clone size: .; V gene: TRBV3-1/TRBV3-2; D gene: TRBD1; CDR3 protein: CASSQIGTGGLYGYTF; CDR3 DNA: TGTGCCAGCAGCCAAATCGGGACAGGGGGCCTCTATGGCTACACCTTC
J gene: TRBJ1-4; clone size: .; V gene: TRBV5-1; D gene: TRBD1; CDR3 protein: CASSFTGQGIEKLFF; CDR3 DNA: TGCGCCAGCAGCTTCACCGGACAGGGTATTGAAAAACTGTTTTTT
J gene: TRBJ2-7; clone size: .; V gene: TRBV6-2/TRBV6-3; D gene: TRBD1; CDR3 protein: CASSWDRFAVSSYEQYF; CDR3 DNA: TGTGCCAGCAGTTGGGACAGGTTCGCCGTCAGCTCCTACGAGCAGTACTTC
J gene: TRBJ2-7; clone size: .; V gene: TRBV7-8; D gene: .; CDR3 protein: CASSFRPREDRVYEQYF; CDR3 DNA: TGTGCCAGCAGCTTCCGCCCGCGGGAAGACAGGGTCTACGAGCAGTACTTC
J gene: TRBJ2-7; clone size: .; V gene: TRBV19; D gene: TRBD2; CDR3 protein: CASSTLSSGGSSYEQYF; CDR3 DNA: TGTGCCAGTAGTACCCTATCGAGCGGGGGAAGCTCCTACGAGCAGTACTTC
J gene: TRBJ2-3; clone size: .; V gene: TRBV6-5; D gene: .; CDR3 protein: CASSSLLSTDTQYF; CDR3 DNA: TGTGCCAGCAGTTCTCTACTCTCCACAGATACGCAGTATTTT
J gene: TRBJ2-4; clone size: once; V gene: TRBV5-6; D gene: .; CDR3 protein: CASSSASRGDIQYF; CDR3 DNA: TGTGCCAGCAGCTCGGCCTCTCGAGGAGACATTCAGTACTTC
J gene: TRBJ1-2; clone size: .; V gene: TRBV7-2; D gene: .; CDR3 protein: CASSPSSRGRDYGYTF; CDR3 DNA: TGTGCCAGCAGCCCCTCGTCCCGGGGGAGGGACTATGGCTACACCTTC
J gene: TRBJ1-1; clone size: .; V gene: TRBV6-5; D gene: .; CDR3 protein: CASSYGQIVTEAFF; CDR3 DNA: TGTGCCAGCAGTTACGGACAGATAGTCACTGAAGCTTTCTTT
J gene: TRBJ1-1; clone size: .; V gene: TRBV3-1/TRBV3-2; D gene: .; CDR3 protein: CASSQDRRRGTEAFF; CDR3 DNA: TGTGCCAGCAGCCAAGATCGGCGCAGGGGCACTGAAGCTTTCTTT
J gene: TRBJ1-1; clone size: few; V gene: TRBV5-4; D gene: .; CDR3 protein: CASSFGLGTEAFF; CDR3 DNA: TGTGCCAGCAGCTTCGGTCTTGGGACTGAAGCTTTCTTT
J gene: TRBJ2-7; clone size: .; V gene: TRBV2; D gene: .; CDR3 protein: CASSDGSRYEQYF; CDR3 DNA: TGTGCCAGCAGTGACGGAAGCCGCTACGAGCAGTACTTC
J gene: TRBJ1-5; clone size: .; V gene: TRBV24-1; D gene: .; CDR3 protein: CATASGRLGDQPQHF; CDR3 DNA: TGTGCCACCGCATCGGGACGCCTGGGGGATCAGCCCCAGCATTTT
J gene: TRBJ2-7; clone size: .; V gene: TRBV13; D gene: TRBD2; CDR3 protein: CASSPTSGSSEQYF; CDR3 DNA: TGTGCCAGCAGCCCCACTAGCGGGAGTTCTGAGCAGTACTTC
J gene: TRBJ2-7; clone size: .; V gene: TRBV25-1; D gene: TRBD1; CDR3 protein: CASSGGTGDVREQYF; CDR3 DNA: TGTGCCAGCAGTGGAGGGACAGGGGATGTACGCGAGCAGTACTTC
J gene: TRBJ2-5; clone size: .; V gene: TRBV6-5; D gene: TRBD1; CDR3 protein: CASSPRDRRETQYF; CDR3 DNA: TGTGCCAGCAGTCCTAGGGACAGACGGGAGACCCAGTACTTC
J gene: TRBJ1-5; clone size: .; V gene: TRBV27; D gene: .; CDR3 protein: CASSLTENQPQHF; CDR3 DNA: TGTGCCAGCAGTTTGACCGAGAATCAGCCCCAGCATTTT
J gene: TRBJ1-6; clone size: .; V gene: TRBV7-2; D gene: .; CDR3 protein: CASSLEGLGNSPLHF; CDR3 DNA: TGTGCCAGCAGCTTAGAAGGGCTGGGGAATTCACCCCTCCACTTT
J gene: TRBJ2-7; clone size: .; V gene: TRBV7-9; D gene: .; CDR3 protein: CASSLSNYEQYF; CDR3 DNA: TGTGCCAGCAGCTTAAGTAACTACGAGCAGTACTTC
J gene: TRBJ1-3; clone size: .; V gene: TRBV11-2; D gene: TRBD1; CDR3 protein: CASSPRTGSGNTIYF; CDR3 DNA: TGTGCCAGCAGCCCCAGGACAGGGTCTGGAAACACCATATATTTT
J gene: TRBJ1-1; clone size: .; V gene: TRBV10-3; D gene: TRBD1; CDR3 protein: CAISDRDRGNEAFF; CDR3 DNA: TGTGCCATCAGTGACCGGGACAGGGGAAATGAAGCTTTCTTT
J gene: TRBJ2-7; clone size: .; V gene: TRBV13; D gene: .; CDR3 protein: CASSAGGQLDYEQYF; CDR3 DNA: TGTGCCAGCAGCGCTGGGGGGCAGCTTGATTACGAGCAGTACTTC
J gene: TRBJ2-2; clone size: .; V gene: TRBV18; D gene: .; CDR3 protein: CASSPQGPGELFF; CDR3 DNA: TGTGCCAGCTCACCACAGGGTCCCGGGGAGCTGTTTTTT
J gene: TRBJ2-7; clone size: .; V gene: TRBV5-4; D gene: TRBD2; CDR3 protein: CASSVAGGSYEQYF; CDR3 DNA: TGTGCCAGCAGCGTAGCGGGAGGGTCCTACGAGCAGTACTTC
J gene: TRBJ2-5; clone size: .; V gene: TRBV24-1; D gene: .; CDR3 protein: CATSDTEETQYF; CDR3 DNA: TGTGCCACCAGTGATACGGAAGAGACCCAGTACTTC
J gene: TRBJ2-3; clone size: .; V gene: TRBV24-1; D gene: .; CDR3 protein: CATSDGEYRPTDTQYF; CDR3 DNA: TGTGCCACCAGTGATGGGGAGTACCGGCCCACAGATACGCAGTATTTT
J gene: TRBJ2-5; clone size: .; V gene: TRBV19; D gene: .; CDR3 protein: CASGEAWEETQYF; CDR3 DNA: TGTGCCAGTGGTGAAGCCTGGGAAGAGACCCAGTACTTC
J gene: TRBJ1-2; clone size: .; V gene: TRBV14; D gene: .; CDR3 protein: CASSQIDPQTEINYGYTF; CDR3 DNA: TGTGCCAGCAGCCAAATTGACCCTCAGACGGAAATTAACTATGGCTACACCTTC